This is a list of T cell receptor beta chains from one sample in a study of spatial heterogeneity in lung cancer. A single record per CDR3 protein comes from TCRdb applying MiXCR to the 5' RACE reads. The data contain some 21,000 distinct CDR3 sequences, 3% to 4% of them seen just once; the ten biggest clones take up roughly 26%. This specimen was PBMCs, taken at surgery. Source of these receptors: a female donor with early-stage non-small cell lung cancer. The CDR3 runs from the conserved cysteine through the conserved F or W. The D gene is left open where the match is weak.

j_gene: TRBJ2-1
d_gene: TRBD2
v_gene: TRBV3-1
CDR3aa: CASSPGLAGVNEQFF

j_gene: TRBJ2-7
d_gene: .
v_gene: TRBV3-1
CDR3aa: CASSRGHYYEQYF

j_gene: TRBJ1-5
d_gene: .
v_gene: TRBV20-1
CDR3aa: CSASRQTTSNQPQHF

j_gene: TRBJ1-1
d_gene: .
v_gene: TRBV7-6
CDR3aa: CASSLGGITEAFF

j_gene: TRBJ2-7
d_gene: TRBD1
v_gene: TRBV28
CDR3aa: CASRNRGYEQYF

j_gene: TRBJ2-7
d_gene: .
v_gene: TRBV10-3
CDR3aa: CAISEPRWGYEQYF

j_gene: TRBJ2-1
d_gene: TRBD2
v_gene: TRBV5-1
CDR3aa: CASSLEAGGRNEQFF

j_gene: TRBJ2-3
d_gene: TRBD2
v_gene: TRBV7-9
CDR3aa: CASSLSGSGTDTQYF

j_gene: TRBJ1-2
d_gene: TRBD1
v_gene: TRBV4-1
CDR3aa: CASSQDGGTGLGYTF

j_gene: TRBJ2-3
d_gene: TRBD2
v_gene: TRBV5-1
CDR3aa: CASSHGTSEPLATDTQYF

j_gene: TRBJ2-1
d_gene: .
v_gene: TRBV29-1
CDR3aa: CSVGRVGNEQFF

j_gene: TRBJ2-7
d_gene: .
v_gene: TRBV18
CDR3aa: CASSPNSYEQYF

j_gene: TRBJ2-7
d_gene: TRBD1
v_gene: TRBV10-2
CDR3aa: CASRGQGAVGEQYF

j_gene: TRBJ2-7
d_gene: TRBD2
v_gene: TRBV6-6
CDR3aa: CASSPRGGLEYEQYF

j_gene: TRBJ1-1
d_gene: .
v_gene: TRBV29-1
CDR3aa: CSVGGPEAFF

j_gene: TRBJ2-1
d_gene: TRBD2
v_gene: TRBV15
CDR3aa: CATSRVTAGGLYNEQFF

j_gene: TRBJ1-1
d_gene: .
v_gene: TRBV9
CDR3aa: CASSVLGGPNTEAFF

j_gene: TRBJ2-3
d_gene: .
v_gene: TRBV3-1
CDR3aa: CASSQSQAATDTQYF

j_gene: TRBJ2-5
d_gene: TRBD1
v_gene: TRBV29-1
CDR3aa: CSVWDRVFGETQYF

j_gene: TRBJ2-2
d_gene: TRBD2
v_gene: TRBV7-8
CDR3aa: CASSAPLAGGDTGELFF

j_gene: TRBJ1-2
d_gene: .
v_gene: TRBV7-9
CDR3aa: CASSAGTLYGYTF

j_gene: TRBJ2-1
d_gene: .
v_gene: TRBV4-2
CDR3aa: CASSQGGFSASDHNEQFF

j_gene: TRBJ1-2
d_gene: TRBD1
v_gene: TRBV5-1
CDR3aa: CASRTGGPNYGYTF

j_gene: TRBJ2-7
d_gene: .
v_gene: TRBV5-1
CDR3aa: CASSLRSVAGSSHEQYF

j_gene: TRBJ2-2
d_gene: .
v_gene: TRBV5-1
CDR3aa: CASREESKRTGELFF

j_gene: TRBJ1-1
d_gene: .
v_gene: TRBV12-3/TRBV12-4
CDR3aa: CASSLGQTAPNTEAFF

j_gene: TRBJ2-5
d_gene: .
v_gene: TRBV4-1
CDR3aa: CASSQGVRRQETQYF

j_gene: TRBJ2-5
d_gene: .
v_gene: TRBV2
CDR3aa: CASSLGRLQETQYF

j_gene: TRBJ2-1
d_gene: .
v_gene: TRBV7-2
CDR3aa: CASSVSRLGIRSSYNEQFF

j_gene: TRBJ1-5
d_gene: TRBD1
v_gene: TRBV27
CDR3aa: CASSSEDRAPQPQHF

j_gene: TRBJ2-6
d_gene: .
v_gene: TRBV2
CDR3aa: CASSEAGTPVLTF

j_gene: TRBJ2-7
d_gene: .
v_gene: TRBV11-2
CDR3aa: CASSLDPGAYSYEQYF

j_gene: TRBJ2-5
d_gene: TRBD1
v_gene: TRBV12-3/TRBV12-4
CDR3aa: CASSPRGQSQETQYF

j_gene: TRBJ1-6
d_gene: TRBD1
v_gene: TRBV25-1
CDR3aa: CASSEVGQNSPLHF

j_gene: TRBJ2-2
d_gene: TRBD2
v_gene: TRBV7-9
CDR3aa: CASRPGLAGVGDTGELFF

j_gene: TRBJ2-5
d_gene: TRBD2
v_gene: TRBV3-1
CDR3aa: CASSQVTGLVDSETQYF